These T cell receptor beta chains were read from a single sample in a study of blood T cell repertoires in COVID-19. The repertoire was sequenced with immunoSEQ multiplex PCR; TCRdb's copy has only in-frame clones and lacks some. Among approximately 140,000 clones listed, under 80% were seen once. The specimen was peripheral blood. The origin of the receptors is a man older than 75 with acute or convalescent COVID-19. CDR3s include the opening cysteine and the closing phenylalanine or tryptophan. The D gene is left open where the match is weak. Rows give clone size only sometimes, using once, few, many, or a class for an expanded clone.

v_call	d_call	j_call	clone_size	cdr3_nt	cdr3_aa
TRBV30	.	TRBJ1-1	once	TGTGCCTGGGTTTCGGGGGTTGAAGCTTTCTTT	CAWVSGVEAFF
TRBV7-8	TRBD1	TRBJ1-1	.	TGTGCCAGCAGCTTCACAGGGGGCTTTGAAGCTTTCTTT	CASSFTGGFEAFF
TRBV19	.	TRBJ2-1	.	TGTGCCAGTAGTATACTGTGGTCGGATGAGCAGTTCTTC	CASSILWSDEQFF
TRBV5-6	TRBD1	TRBJ1-2	.	TGTGCCAGCAGCTTGGACCCAACAGGGGATGGCTACACCTTC	CASSLDPTGDGYTF
TRBV6-5	.	TRBJ2-7	.	TGTGCCAGCAGCCTCGGACTATCCGGGGGCGAGCAGTACTTC	CASSLGLSGGEQYF
TRBV7-9	.	TRBJ1-4	.	TGTGCCAGCAGCTTAGGACAGGCCGAAAAACTGTTTTTT	CASSLGQAEKLFF
TRBV5-6	TRBD1	TRBJ1-4	.	TGTGCCAGCAGCTCGTTAGGGACAGGGGATGAAAAACTGTTTTTT	CASSSLGTGDEKLFF
TRBV2	.	TRBJ1-1	few	TGTGCCAGCAGTGAAATGGGGGGAAGGTTGTATACTGAAGCTTTCTTT	CASSEMGGRLYTEAFF
TRBV9	.	TRBJ2-2	.	TGTGCCAGCAGCGTAGTCGCGGGAACCGGGGAGCTGTTTTTT	CASSVVAGTGELFF
TRBV19	.	TRBJ1-4	.	TGTGCCAGTACCCCAACTCGGGGGGCTTCGGAAAAACTGTTTTTT	CASTPTRGASEKLFF
TRBV7-9	TRBD1	TRBJ2-7	.	TGTGCCACCTCCCCCGGGACAGGGGCCTACGAGCAGTACTTC	CATSPGTGAYEQYF
TRBV28	TRBD1	TRBJ1-1	many	TGTGCCAGCAGCGCCTCCGGGACAGGGGGCATCACTGAAGCTTTCTTT	CASSASGTGGITEAFF
TRBV28	.	TRBJ2-7	few	TGTGCCAGCAGTCTGGACAGCCGTTGGGGATACGAGCAGTACTTC	CASSLDSRWGYEQYF
TRBV3-1/TRBV3-2	TRBD1	TRBJ2-7	.	TGTGCCAGCAGCGTCCGGGACAGAGGGGAGCAGTACTTC	CASSVRDRGEQYF
TRBV4-2	.	TRBJ2-2	once	TGTGCCAGCAGCCAAGATTACGGAGGTCCTTACACCGGGGAGCTGTTTTTT	CASSQDYGGPYTGELFF